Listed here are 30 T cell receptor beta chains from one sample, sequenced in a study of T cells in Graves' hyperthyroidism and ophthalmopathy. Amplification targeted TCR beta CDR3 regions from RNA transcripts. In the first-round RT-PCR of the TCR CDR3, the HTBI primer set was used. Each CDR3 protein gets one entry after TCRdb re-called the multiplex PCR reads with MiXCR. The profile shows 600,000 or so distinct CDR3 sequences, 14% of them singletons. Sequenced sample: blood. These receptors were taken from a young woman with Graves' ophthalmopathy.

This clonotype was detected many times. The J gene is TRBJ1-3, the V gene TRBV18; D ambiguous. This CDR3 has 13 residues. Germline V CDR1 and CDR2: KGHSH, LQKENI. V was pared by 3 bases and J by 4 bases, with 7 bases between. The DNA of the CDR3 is TGTGCCAGCTCACCCGGCGGAGGAAACACCATATATTTT. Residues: CASSPGGGNTIYF.

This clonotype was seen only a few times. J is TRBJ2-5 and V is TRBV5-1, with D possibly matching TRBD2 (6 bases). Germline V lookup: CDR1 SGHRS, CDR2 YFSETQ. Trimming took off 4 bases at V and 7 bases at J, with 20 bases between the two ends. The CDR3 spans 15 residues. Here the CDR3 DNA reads TGCGCCAGCAGCCCGTCCGGAGGGCAAGAGGGGACCCAGTACTTC. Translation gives CASSPSGGQEGTQYF.

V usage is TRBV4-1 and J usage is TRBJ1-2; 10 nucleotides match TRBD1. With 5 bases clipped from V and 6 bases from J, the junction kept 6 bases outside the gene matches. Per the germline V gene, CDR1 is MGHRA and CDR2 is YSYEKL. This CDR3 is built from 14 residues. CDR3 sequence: CASSIPGTGDGYTF. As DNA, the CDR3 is TGCGCCAGCAGCATACCCGGGACAGGGGATGGCTACACCTTC.

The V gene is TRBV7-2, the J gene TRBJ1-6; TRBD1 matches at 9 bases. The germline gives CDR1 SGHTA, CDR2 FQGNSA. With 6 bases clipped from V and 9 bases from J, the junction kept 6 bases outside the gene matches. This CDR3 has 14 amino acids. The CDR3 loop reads CASREGQGGSPLHF. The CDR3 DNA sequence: TGTGCCAGCAGGGAGGGACAGGGAGGTTCACCCCTCCACTTT.

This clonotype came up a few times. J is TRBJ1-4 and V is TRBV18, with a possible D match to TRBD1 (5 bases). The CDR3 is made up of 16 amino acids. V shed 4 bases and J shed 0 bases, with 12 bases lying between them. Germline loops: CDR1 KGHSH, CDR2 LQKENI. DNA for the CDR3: TGTGCCAGCTCACTACGGGGGATTGCAACTAATGAAAAACTGTTTTTT. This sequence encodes CASSLRGIATNEKLFF.

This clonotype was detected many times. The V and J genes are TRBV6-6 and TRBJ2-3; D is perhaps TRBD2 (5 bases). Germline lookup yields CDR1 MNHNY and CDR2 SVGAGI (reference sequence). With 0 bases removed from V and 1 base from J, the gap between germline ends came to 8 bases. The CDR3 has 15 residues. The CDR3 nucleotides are TGTGCCAGCAGTTACTCCCGGACTCGCACAGATACGCAGTATTTT. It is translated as CASSYSRTRTDTQYF.

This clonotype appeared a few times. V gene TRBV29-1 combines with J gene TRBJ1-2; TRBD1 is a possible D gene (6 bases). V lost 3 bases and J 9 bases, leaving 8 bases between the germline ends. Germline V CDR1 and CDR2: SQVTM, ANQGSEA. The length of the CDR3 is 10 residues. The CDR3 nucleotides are TGCAGCGTTGACAGGGGCAGCTACACCTTC. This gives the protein CSVDRGSYTF.

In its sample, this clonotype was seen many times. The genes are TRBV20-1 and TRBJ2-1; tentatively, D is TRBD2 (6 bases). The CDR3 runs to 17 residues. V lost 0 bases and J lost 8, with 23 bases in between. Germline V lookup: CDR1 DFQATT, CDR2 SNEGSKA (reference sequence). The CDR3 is CSARDHSRATGVDEQFF. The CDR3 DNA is TGCAGTGCTAGAGATCACTCCCGGGCGACGGGAGTGGATGAGCAGTTCTTC.

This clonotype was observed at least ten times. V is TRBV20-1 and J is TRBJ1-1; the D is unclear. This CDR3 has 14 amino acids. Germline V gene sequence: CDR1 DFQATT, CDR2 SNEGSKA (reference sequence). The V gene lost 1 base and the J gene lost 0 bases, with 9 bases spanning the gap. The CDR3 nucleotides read TGCAGTGCTAGAGGCCGAGAGCTGAACACTGAAGCTTTCTTT. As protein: CSARGRELNTEAFF.

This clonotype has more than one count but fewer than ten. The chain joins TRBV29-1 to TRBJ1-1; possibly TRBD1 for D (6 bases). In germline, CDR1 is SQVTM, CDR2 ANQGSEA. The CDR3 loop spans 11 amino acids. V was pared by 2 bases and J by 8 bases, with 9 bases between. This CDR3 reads CSVETGTEAFF. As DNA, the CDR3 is TGCAGCGTTGAAACCGGGACAGAAGCTTTCTTT.

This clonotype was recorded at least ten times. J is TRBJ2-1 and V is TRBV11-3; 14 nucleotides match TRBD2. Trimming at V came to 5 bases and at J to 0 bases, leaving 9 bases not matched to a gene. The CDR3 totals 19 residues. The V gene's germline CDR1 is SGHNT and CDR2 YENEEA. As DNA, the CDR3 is TGTGCCAGCAGCCCTCGAGGGACTAGCGGGGGTAGCTCCTACAATGAGCAGTTCTTC. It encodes CASSPRGTSGGSSYNEQFF.

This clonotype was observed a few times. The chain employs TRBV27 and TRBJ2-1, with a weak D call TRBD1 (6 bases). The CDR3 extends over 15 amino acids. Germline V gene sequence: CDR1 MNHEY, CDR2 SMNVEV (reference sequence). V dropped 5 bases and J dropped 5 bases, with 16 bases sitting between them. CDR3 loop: CASSPSRGHNNEQFF. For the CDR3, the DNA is TGTGCCAGCAGTCCAAGCAGGGGACACAACAATGAGCAGTTCTTC.

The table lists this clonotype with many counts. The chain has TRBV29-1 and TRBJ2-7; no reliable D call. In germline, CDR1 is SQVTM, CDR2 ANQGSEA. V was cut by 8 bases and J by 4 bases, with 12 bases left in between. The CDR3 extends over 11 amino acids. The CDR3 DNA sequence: TGCAGCACAGAAGAAGATTACGAGCAGTACTTC. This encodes CSTEEDYEQYF.

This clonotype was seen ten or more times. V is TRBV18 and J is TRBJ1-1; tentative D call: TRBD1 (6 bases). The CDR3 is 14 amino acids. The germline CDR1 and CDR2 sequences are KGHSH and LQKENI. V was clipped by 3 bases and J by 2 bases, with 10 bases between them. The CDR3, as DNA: TGTGCCAGCTCACCTGAGACAGGTAACACTGAAGCTTTCTTT. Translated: CASSPETGNTEAFF.

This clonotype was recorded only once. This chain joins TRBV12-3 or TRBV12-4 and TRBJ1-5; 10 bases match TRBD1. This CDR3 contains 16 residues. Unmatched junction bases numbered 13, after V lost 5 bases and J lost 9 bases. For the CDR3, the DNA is TGTGCCAGCAGTCCCAGCCGGGACAGGGGATATCGGCCCCAGCATTTT. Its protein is CASSPSRDRGYRPQHF.

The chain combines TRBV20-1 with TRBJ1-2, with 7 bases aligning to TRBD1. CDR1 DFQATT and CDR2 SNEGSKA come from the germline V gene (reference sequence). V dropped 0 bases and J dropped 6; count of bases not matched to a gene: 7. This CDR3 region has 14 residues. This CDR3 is CSARDGAGGDGYTF. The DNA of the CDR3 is TGCAGTGCTAGAGATGGGGCAGGGGGGGATGGCTACACCTTC.

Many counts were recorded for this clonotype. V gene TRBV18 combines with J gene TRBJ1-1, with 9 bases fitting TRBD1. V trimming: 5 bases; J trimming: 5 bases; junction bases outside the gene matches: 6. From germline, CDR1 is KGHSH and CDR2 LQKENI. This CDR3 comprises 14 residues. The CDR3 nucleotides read TGTGCCAGCTCATCCTACGGGACAGGGACTGAAGCTTTCTTT. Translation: CASSSYGTGTEAFF. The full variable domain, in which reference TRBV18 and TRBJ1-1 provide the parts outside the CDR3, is NAGVMQNPRHLVRRRGQEARLRCSPMKGHSHVYWYRQLPEEGLKFMVYLQKENIIDESGMPKERFSAEFPKEGPSILRIQQVVRGDSAAYFCASSSYGTGTEAFFGQGTRLTVV.

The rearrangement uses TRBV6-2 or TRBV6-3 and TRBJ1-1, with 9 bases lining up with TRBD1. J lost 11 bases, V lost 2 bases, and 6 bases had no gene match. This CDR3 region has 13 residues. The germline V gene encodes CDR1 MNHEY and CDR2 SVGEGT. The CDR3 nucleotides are TGTGCCAGCAGTTACGACAGGGGGACAGACGCTTTCTTT. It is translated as CASSYDRGTDAFF.

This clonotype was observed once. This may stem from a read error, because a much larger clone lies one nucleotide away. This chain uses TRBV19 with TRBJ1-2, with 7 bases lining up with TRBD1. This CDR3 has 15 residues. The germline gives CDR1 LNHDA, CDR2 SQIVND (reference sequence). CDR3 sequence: CTSSVGGAGPYGYTF. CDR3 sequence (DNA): TGTACCAGTAGTGTAGGGGGCGCCGGGCCCTATGGCTACACCTTC.

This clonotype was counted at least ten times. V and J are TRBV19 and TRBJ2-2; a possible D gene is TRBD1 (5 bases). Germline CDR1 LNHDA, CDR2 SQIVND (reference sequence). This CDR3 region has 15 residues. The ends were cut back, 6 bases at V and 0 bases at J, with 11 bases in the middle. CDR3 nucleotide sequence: TGTGCCAGTAGGGTTAGGGGTTCGAACACCGGGGAGCTGTTTTTT. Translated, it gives CASRVRGSNTGELFF.

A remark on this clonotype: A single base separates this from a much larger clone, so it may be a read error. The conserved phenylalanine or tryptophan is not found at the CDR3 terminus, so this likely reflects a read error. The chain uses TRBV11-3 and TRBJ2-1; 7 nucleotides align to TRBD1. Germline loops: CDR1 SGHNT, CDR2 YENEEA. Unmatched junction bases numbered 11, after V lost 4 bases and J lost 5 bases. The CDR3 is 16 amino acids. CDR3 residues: CASSSRGTAINNEQFS. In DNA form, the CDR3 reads TGTGCCAGCAGCTCGAGGGGGACAGCGATAAACAATGAGCAGTTCTCC.

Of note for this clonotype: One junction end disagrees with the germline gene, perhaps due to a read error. The CDR3 here is CASSPGVGERYF. The CDR3 DNA reads TGTGCCAGCAGCCCCGGAGTGGGCGAGCGGTACTTC. This sequence joins TRBV7-6 and TRBJ2-7; D is unclear. Germline CDR1 SGHVS, CDR2 FNYEAQ. This CDR3 is built from 12 residues.

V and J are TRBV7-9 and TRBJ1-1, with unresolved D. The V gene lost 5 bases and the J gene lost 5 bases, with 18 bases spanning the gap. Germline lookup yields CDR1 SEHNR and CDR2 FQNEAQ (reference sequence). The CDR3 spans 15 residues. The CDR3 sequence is CASSKVGGKETEAFF. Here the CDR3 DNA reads TGTGCCAGCAGCAAAGTGGGCGGGAAGGAGACTGAAGCTTTCTTT.

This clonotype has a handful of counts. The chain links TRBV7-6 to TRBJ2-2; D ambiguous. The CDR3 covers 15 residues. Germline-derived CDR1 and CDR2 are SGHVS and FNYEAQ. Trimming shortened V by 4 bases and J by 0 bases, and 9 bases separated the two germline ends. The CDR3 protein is CASSYLGANTGELFF. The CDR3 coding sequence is TGTGCCAGCAGCTATCTCGGTGCGAACACCGGGGAGCTGTTTTTT. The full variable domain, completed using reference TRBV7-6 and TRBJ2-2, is GAGVSQSPRYKVTKRGQDVALRCDPISGHVSLYWYRQALGQGPEFLTYFNYEAQQDKSGLPNDRFSAERPEGSISTLTIQRTEQRDSAMYRCASSYLGANTGELFFGEGSRLTVL.

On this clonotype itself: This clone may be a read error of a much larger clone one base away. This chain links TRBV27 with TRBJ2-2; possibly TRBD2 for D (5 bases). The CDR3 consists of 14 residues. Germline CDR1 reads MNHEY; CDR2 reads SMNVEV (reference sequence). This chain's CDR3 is CASSLQLAAGELLF. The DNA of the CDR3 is TGTGCCAGCAGCCTCCAACTGGCCGCCGGGGAGCTGCTTTTT.

The CDR3 bases are TGTGCCAGCAGCTCTGTGGGGGACACCGACTCCTACGAGCAGTACTTC. This sequence encodes CASSSVGDTDSYEQYF. This chain joins TRBV7-9 and TRBJ2-7; D is possibly TRBD1 (6 bases). The germline V gene has CDR1 SEHNR and CDR2 FQNEAQ (reference sequence). With 4 bases removed from V and 0 bases from J, the gap between germline ends came to 16 bases. The CDR3 consists of 16 residues.

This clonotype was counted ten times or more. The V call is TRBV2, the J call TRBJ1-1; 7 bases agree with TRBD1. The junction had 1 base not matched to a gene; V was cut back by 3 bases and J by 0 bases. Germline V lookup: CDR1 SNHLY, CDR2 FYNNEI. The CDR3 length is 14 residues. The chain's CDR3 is CASSEGQMNTEAFF. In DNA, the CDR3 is TGTGCCAGCAGTGAGGGACAGATGAACACTGAAGCTTTCTTT. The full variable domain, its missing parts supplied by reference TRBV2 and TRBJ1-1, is EPEVTQTPSHQVTQMGQEVILRCVPISNHLYFYWYRQILGQKVEFLVSFYNNEISEKSEIFDDQFSVERPDGSNFTLKIRSTKLEDSAMYFCASSEGQMNTEAFFGQGTRLTVV.

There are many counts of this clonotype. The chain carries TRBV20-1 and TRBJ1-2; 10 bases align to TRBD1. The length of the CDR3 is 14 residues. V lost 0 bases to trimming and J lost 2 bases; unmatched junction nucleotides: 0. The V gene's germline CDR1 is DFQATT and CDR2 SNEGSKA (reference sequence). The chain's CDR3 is CSAREGQGNYGYTF. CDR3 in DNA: TGCAGTGCTAGAGAGGGACAGGGGAACTATGGCTACACCTTC.

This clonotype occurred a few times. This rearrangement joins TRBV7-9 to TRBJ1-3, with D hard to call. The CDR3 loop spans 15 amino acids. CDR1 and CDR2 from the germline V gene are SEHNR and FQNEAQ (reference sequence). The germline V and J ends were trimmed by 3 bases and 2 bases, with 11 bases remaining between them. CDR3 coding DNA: TGTGCCAGCAGCTTCATCACCCGGACTGGAAACACCATATATTTT. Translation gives CASSFITRTGNTIYF. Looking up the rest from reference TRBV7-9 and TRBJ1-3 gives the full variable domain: DTGVSQNPRHKITKRGQNVTFRCDPISEHNRLYWYRQTLGQGPEFLTYFQNEAQLEKSRLLSDRFSAERPKGSFSTLEIQRTEQGDSAMYLCASSFITRTGNTIYFGEGSWLTVV.

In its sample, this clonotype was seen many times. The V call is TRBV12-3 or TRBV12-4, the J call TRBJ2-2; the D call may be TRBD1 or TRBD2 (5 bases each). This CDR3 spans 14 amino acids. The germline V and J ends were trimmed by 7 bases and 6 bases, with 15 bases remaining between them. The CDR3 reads CASIPGPRSGELFF. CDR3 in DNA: TGTGCCAGCATTCCGGGACCTCGTTCCGGGGAGCTGTTTTTT.